The 11 T cell receptor beta chains in this list originate from one sample, sequenced in a study of T cells in Graves' hyperthyroidism and ophthalmopathy. Amplified regions were TCR beta CDR3 sequences from RNA transcripts. A set of HTBI primers served as the primers for a first-round RT-PCR of the TCR CDR3. TCRdb ran MiXCR on the multiplex PCR reads and lists one entry per CDR3 protein. The repertoire holds more than 450,000 distinct CDR3 sequences, with around 13% as singletons. The material sequenced was blood. The origin of the receptors is a middle-aged woman with Graves' hyperthyroidism.

This clonotype was counted a few times. The chain uses TRBV24-1 and TRBJ1-4; possible D gene TRBD1, 6 bases. The V and J ends lost 4 bases and 7 bases respectively, with 12 bases between them. This CDR3 comprises 14 residues. Germline lookup yields CDR1 KGHDR and CDR2 SFDVKD. The CDR3 loop reads CATSEGQWGEKLFF. The CDR3 nucleotides are TGTGCCACCAGTGAGGGACAATGGGGTGAAAAACTGTTTTTT.

This clonotype was seen only a few times. CDR3 coding DNA: TGCGCCAGCAGCCAAGCGAGTGTGAGCTCCTACAATGAGCAGTTCTTC. Amino acids: CASSQASVSSYNEQFF. This chain joins TRBV4-1 and TRBJ2-1; D unresolved. The CDR3 sequence is 16 residues long. The V and J ends lost 1 base and 0 bases respectively, with 10 bases between them. Germline V gene sequence: CDR1 MGHRA, CDR2 YSYEKL.

This clonotype was observed many times. The chain is built from TRBV27 and TRBJ2-5; TRBD2 agrees at 11 bases. V trimming: 5 bases; J trimming: 5 bases; junction bases outside the gene matches: 7. This CDR3 has 15 amino acids. Germline values: CDR1 MNHEY, CDR2 SMNVEV (reference sequence). The CDR3 is CASSPRLAGRETQYF. CDR3 DNA sequence: TGTGCCAGCAGTCCGCGACTAGCGGGAAGGGAGACCCAGTACTTC.

This clonotype has a count of ten or more. The chain is built from TRBV30 and TRBJ1-1; weak D call: TRBD1 (6 bases). The CDR3 length is 14 residues. Trimming shortened V by 2 bases and J by 2 bases, and 12 bases separated the two germline ends. Per the germline V gene, CDR1 is GTSNPN and CDR2 is SVGIG (reference sequence). The CDR3 reads CAWSPRTANTEAFF. The CDR3 DNA reads TGTGCCTGGAGTCCCCGGACAGCTAACACTGAAGCTTTCTTT.

This clonotype came up a few times. A read error is possible here, since a much larger clone lies one base away. This chain uses TRBV6-1 with TRBJ2-7; possible D gene TRBD2, 5 bases. Per the germline V gene, CDR1 is MNHNS and CDR2 is SASEGT. Deletions cut 6 bases from V and 6 bases from J, with 18 bases between. This CDR3 has 14 residues. The CDR3 sequence: CASRSGISGIEQYF. The CDR3 DNA follows: TGTGCCAGCAGATCCGGGATTTCCGGAATCGAGCAGTACTTC.

This chain connects TRBV14 to TRBJ1-1, with D uncertain. The germline CDR1 and CDR2 sequences are SGHDN and FVKESK. CDR3 length: 15 residues. The V end lost 4 bases, the J end lost 8 bases, and 20 bases lay between the germline ends. The CDR3 DNA is TGTGCCAGCAGCCCTATAAACCGGGAACACGTGGAAGCTTTCTTT. As protein: CASSPINREHVEAFF.

This clonotype was picked up many times. CDR3 residues: CASSPNSGRAQETQYF. The CDR3, as DNA: TGTGCCAGCAGCCCGAATAGCGGGAGGGCCCAAGAGACCCAGTACTTC. This chain joins TRBV3-1 and TRBJ2-5; 11 bases are a match to TRBD2. Per germline, CDR1 LGHDT and CDR2 YNNKEL (reference sequence). The junction had 5 bases not matched to a gene; V was cut back by 4 bases and J by 1 base. CDR3 length: 16 residues.

This clonotype was observed at least ten times. The genes are TRBV7-9 and TRBJ1-1, with 11 nucleotides matching TRBD1. The CDR3 sequence is 15 residues long. Trimming took 4 bases from V and 6 from J; bases not matched to a gene: 7. Germline lookup yields CDR1 SEHNR and CDR2 FQNEAQ (reference sequence). The CDR3 loop is CASSWGDRGIPEAFF. In nucleotides, the CDR3 is TGTGCCAGCAGCTGGGGGGACAGGGGGATCCCTGAAGCTTTCTTT. The entire variable domain, with the rest obtained from reference TRBV7-9 and TRBJ1-1, is as follows: DTGVSQNPRHKITKRGQNVTFRCDPISEHNRLYWYRQTLGQGPEFLTYFQNEAQLEKSRLLSDRFSAERPKGSFSTLEIQRTEQGDSAMYLCASSWGDRGIPEAFFGQGTRLTVV.

This clonotype was detected ten times or more. The chain couples TRBV12-3 or TRBV12-4 to TRBJ1-1; possible D gene TRBD1, 6 bases. The CDR3 is 14 amino acids. V was trimmed by 3 bases and J by 5 bases, leaving 13 bases between them. Here the CDR3 reads CASSFKVRGTEAFF. The CDR3 nucleotides read TGTGCCAGCAGTTTCAAGGTCAGGGGAACTGAAGCTTTCTTT.

The chain links TRBV4-1 to TRBJ1-4; a weak D match, TRBD1 (6 bases). Trimming left V 1 base short and J 0 bases short, with 12 bases between. The germline V gene has CDR1 MGHRA and CDR2 YSYEKL. There are 17 residues in the CDR3. DNA of the CDR3: TGCGCCAGCAGCCAAGGGACAGCTCATGCAACTAATGAAAAACTGTTTTTT. Its translation: CASSQGTAHATNEKLFF.

The chain carries TRBV6-1 and TRBJ1-2; D is undetermined. V was clipped by 2 bases and J by 4 bases, with 8 bases between them. Germline assignment: CDR1 MNHNS and CDR2 SASEGT. This CDR3 comprises 13 residues. In nucleotides, the CDR3 is TGTGCCAGCAGTGAAAATGGCATCTATGGCTACACCTTC. Translated: CASSENGIYGYTF.